This T cell receptor beta chain was captured in a study of OX40 agonist ivuxolimab in advanced cancers. Background on the study: Ivuxolimab, which is an agonistic anti-OX40 (CD134) antibody, was administered to the patients. Patients receiving dose escalation had hepatocellular carcinoma, melanoma, renal cell or head and neck cancer. Study-wide results and limits: Clones of CD4+ and CD8+ blood T cells grew by week 6 at doses of 0.1 to 3.0 mg/kg. In the 0.1-3.0 mg/kg groups, partial responders showed among the lowest expansion.

As regards this clone: Its antigen is as yet unknown.

Using immunoSEQ multiplex PCR, the repertoire was profiled, and TCRdb retains in-frame clones only, with some absent. The sample carries 69,000 or so clones, approximately 82% recorded once. There are 14 residues in the CDR3. Germline CDR1 and CDR2: SNHLY and FYNNEI. Material: CD4+ or CD8+ T cells sorted from blood, obtained in a trial of the OX40 agonist ivuxolimab. The source of this sequence is an adult with an advanced solid tumor such as melanoma, head and neck, liver or kidney cancer. The chain has TRBV2 and TRBJ2-5; the D gene is possibly TRBD2 (5 bases). The end of the DNA aligns better with TRBJ2-7, so the J call may be wrong. The CDR3 here is CASSESGYSYEQYF. Written as DNA, the CDR3 is TGTGCCAGCAGTGAAAGCGGATACTCCTACGAGCAGTACTTC.